Shown below are 8 T cell receptor beta chains from a single sample sequenced in a study of cytomegalovirus exposure and HLA in healthy donors. A multiplex PCR was run with 60 Vbeta primers and 13 Jbeta primers. Using immunoSEQ multiplex PCR, the repertoire was profiled, and TCRdb retains in-frame clones only, with some absent. The table has more than 140,000 clones, around 66% seen once. The sample was PBMCs. The receptors derive from a woman in her thirties in good health and CMV-seropositive.

V and J are TRBV9 and TRBJ2-2, with a weak D call TRBD2 (6 bases). This CDR3 spans 15 amino acids. Germline CDR1 and CDR2: SGDLS and YYNGEE. V shed 0 bases and J shed 6 bases, with 12 bases lying between them. Here the CDR3 reads CASSVDMGGSGELFF. Here the CDR3 DNA reads TGTGCCAGCAGCGTAGATATGGGAGGTTCCGGGGAGCTGTTTTTT. The full variable domain, with the rest looked up from reference TRBV9 and TRBJ2-2, is DSGVTQTPKHLITATGQRVTLRCSPRSGDLSVYWYQQSLDQGLQFLIQYYNGEERAKGNILERFSAQQFPDLHSELNLSSLELGDSALYFCASSVDMGGSGELFFGEGSRLTVL.

This clone has just a few counts. The chain has TRBV5-1 and TRBJ1-4; D not certain. The CDR3 consists of 13 residues. Germline V gene sequence: CDR1 SGHRS, CDR2 YFSETQ. The ends were cut back, 0 bases at V and 8 bases at J, with 8 bases in the middle. The CDR3 region has the DNA TGCGCCAGCAGCTTGGCACCGGGGGAAAAACTGTTTTTT. This translates into CASSLAPGEKLFF.

This chain joins TRBV28 and TRBJ1-2; D call uncertain. V was shortened by 1 base and J by 6 bases, with 12 bases between the two germline ends. Per the germline V gene, CDR1 is MDHEN and CDR2 is SYDVKM. This CDR3 has 14 amino acids. The CDR3 DNA reads as TGTGCCAGCAGTTTATACCAGGCCACCAATGGCTACACCTTC. It is translated as CASSLYQATNGYTF.

This clone was detected ten times or more. This sequence joins TRBV5-4 and TRBJ1-4; D is unresolved. Germline V gene lookup returns CDR1 SGHNT and CDR2 YYREEE (reference sequence). V shed 4 bases and J shed 5 bases, with 18 bases lying between them. The CDR3 runs to 16 residues. CDR3: CASSPQPGLVNEKLFF. The CDR3 DNA follows: TGTGCCAGCAGCCCCCAGCCTGGGCTTGTAAATGAAAAACTGTTTTTT.

This clone has a handful of counts. This chain joins TRBV7-9 and TRBJ2-3, with 8 bases aligning to TRBD2. Germline CDR1 reads SEHNR; CDR2 reads FQNEAQ (reference sequence). CDR3 length equals 17 residues. V lost 5 bases, J lost 1 base, and 11 bases stayed unmatched. CDR3 loop: CASSPIWGREGTDTQYF. The CDR3 nucleotides read TGTGCCAGCAGCCCTATCTGGGGGCGGGAGGGCACAGATACGCAGTATTTT.

The chain recombines TRBV5-1 with TRBJ1-1; D is unclear. The CDR3 extends over 14 amino acids. Trimming stripped 0 bases from V and 1 base from J, with 7 bases between. Germline V lookup: CDR1 SGHRS, CDR2 YFSETQ. The CDR3 loop is CASSLVHRNTEAFF. The CDR3 DNA follows: TGCGCCAGCAGCTTGGTACACCGGAACACTGAAGCTTTCTTT.

The chain recombines TRBV6-1 with TRBJ2-5; 7 bases are shared with TRBD2. Germline loops: CDR1 MNHNS, CDR2 SASEGT. V lost 4 bases to trimming and J lost 5 bases; unmatched junction nucleotides: 4. The CDR3 spans 13 residues. The CDR3 DNA reads as TGTGCCAGCAGTGTTTCCGGGAGGGAGACCCAGTACTTC. Its protein is CASSVSGRETQYF.

The gene calls are TRBV5-6 and TRBJ1-4; no clear D. CDR1 is SGHDT, CDR2 YYEEEE, per germline. CDR3 length equals 13 residues. Trimming took 2 bases from V and 8 from J, leaving 10 bases between them. DNA of the CDR3: TGTGCCAGCAGCTTAAGATGGAGGGAAAAACTGTTTTTT. This gives the protein CASSLRWREKLFF.